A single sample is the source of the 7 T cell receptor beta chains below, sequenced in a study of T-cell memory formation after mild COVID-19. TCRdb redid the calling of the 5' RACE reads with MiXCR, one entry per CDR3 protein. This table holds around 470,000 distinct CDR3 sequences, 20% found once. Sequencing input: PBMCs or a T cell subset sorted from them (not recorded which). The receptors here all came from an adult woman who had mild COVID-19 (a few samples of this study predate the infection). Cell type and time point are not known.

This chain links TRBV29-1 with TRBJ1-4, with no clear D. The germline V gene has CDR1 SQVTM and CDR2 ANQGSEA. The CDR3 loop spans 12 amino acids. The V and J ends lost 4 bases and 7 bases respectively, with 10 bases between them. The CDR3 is CSVGVKGEKLFF. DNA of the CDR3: TGCAGCGTTGGGGTGAAGGGTGAAAAACTGTTTTTT.

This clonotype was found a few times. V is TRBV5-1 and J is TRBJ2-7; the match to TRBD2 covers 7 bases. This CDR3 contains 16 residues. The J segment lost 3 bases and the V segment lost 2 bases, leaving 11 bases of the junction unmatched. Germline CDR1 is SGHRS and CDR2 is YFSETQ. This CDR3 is CASSFSRLADFYEQYF. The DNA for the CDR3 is TGCGCCAGCAGCTTCAGTAGGCTAGCGGATTTCTACGAGCAGTACTTC.

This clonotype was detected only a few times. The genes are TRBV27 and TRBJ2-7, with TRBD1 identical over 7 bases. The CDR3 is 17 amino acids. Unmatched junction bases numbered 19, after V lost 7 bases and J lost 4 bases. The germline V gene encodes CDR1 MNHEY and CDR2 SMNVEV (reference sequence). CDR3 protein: CASTRNSRQGVGYEQYF. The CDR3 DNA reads TGTGCCAGCACCCGGAATAGCCGACAGGGCGTAGGGTACGAGCAGTACTTC.

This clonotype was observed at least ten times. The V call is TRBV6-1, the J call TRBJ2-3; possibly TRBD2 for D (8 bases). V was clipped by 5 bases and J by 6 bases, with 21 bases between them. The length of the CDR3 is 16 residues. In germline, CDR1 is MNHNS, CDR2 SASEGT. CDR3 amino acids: CASSHGTEPGGDTQYF. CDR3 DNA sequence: TGTGCCAGCAGTCACGGGACAGAACCGGGAGGGGATACGCAGTATTTT.

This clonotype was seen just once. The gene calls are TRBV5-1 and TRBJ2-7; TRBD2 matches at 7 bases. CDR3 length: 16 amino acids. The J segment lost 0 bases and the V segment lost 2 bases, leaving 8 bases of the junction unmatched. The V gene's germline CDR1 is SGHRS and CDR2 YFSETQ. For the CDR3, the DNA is TGCGCCAGCAGCTTCTTACTAGCGACAAGCTCCTACGAGCAGTACTTC. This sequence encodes CASSFLLATSSYEQYF.

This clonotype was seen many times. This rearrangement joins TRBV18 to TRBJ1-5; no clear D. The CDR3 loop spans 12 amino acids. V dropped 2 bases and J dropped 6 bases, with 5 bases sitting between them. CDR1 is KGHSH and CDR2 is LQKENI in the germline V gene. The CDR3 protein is CASSPYGQPQHF. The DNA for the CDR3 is TGTGCCAGCTCACCATACGGTCAGCCCCAGCATTTT.

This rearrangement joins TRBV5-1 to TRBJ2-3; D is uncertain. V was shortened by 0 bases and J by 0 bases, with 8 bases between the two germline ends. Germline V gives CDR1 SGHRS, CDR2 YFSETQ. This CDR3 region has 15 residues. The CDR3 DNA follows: TGCGCCAGCAGCTTGGTACGGATTAGCACAGATACGCAGTATTTT. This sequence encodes CASSLVRISTDTQYF. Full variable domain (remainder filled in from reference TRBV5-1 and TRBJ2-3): KAGVTQTPRYLIKTRGQQVTLSCSPISGHRSVSWYQQTPGQGLQFLFEYFSETQRNKGNFPGRFSGRQFSNSRSEMNVSTLELGDSALYLCASSLVRISTDTQYFGPGTRLTVL.